The present entry profiles one T cell receptor beta chain with its context. What it binds is not known. Repertoires were generated with immunoSEQ multiplex PCR, while TCRdb's copy carries only in-frame clones and drops some. The sample includes fewer than 200,000 clones, more than 90% of them seen just once. This CDR3 comprises 14 residues. Germline CDR1 is MNHEY and CDR2 is SMNVEV (reference sequence). With 6 bases removed from V and 4 bases from J, the gap between germline ends came to 13 bases. This entry is derived from a study of T cell responses to AZD1222 COVID-19 vaccine. Points from the study as a whole: Epitopes outside B.1.351 and B.1.1.7 mutated regions reportedly drew nearly half of spike TCRs.

This receptor was identified in an adult in good health. The V call is TRBV27, the J call TRBJ1-5; D unresolved. The sample consisted of peripheral blood, taken on day 0 of AZD1222 vaccination. The CDR3 loop is CASSLQRVNQPQHF. The DNA of the CDR3 is TGTGCCAGCAGCTTACAGCGGGTTAATCAGCCCCAGCATTTT.